Shown below are 25 T cell receptor beta chains from a single sample sequenced in a study of T cells in Graves' hyperthyroidism and ophthalmopathy. RNA transcripts served as the template for amplifying TCR beta CDR3 regions. The study used the HTBI primer set for a first-round RT-PCR of the TCR CDR3. TCRdb used MiXCR to reprocess the multiplex PCR reads, holding one entry per CDR3 protein. The sample has some 140,000 distinct CDR3 sequences; less than 25% are singletons. Material for sequencing was blood. The receptors here all came from a woman between 45 and 65 years old with Graves' hyperthyroidism that later progressed to Graves' ophthalmopathy.

This clonotype was seen a handful of times. The V call is TRBV19, the J call TRBJ2-2, with TRBD1 matching 11 bases. There are 17 residues in the CDR3. With V trimmed by 10 bases and J by 4 bases, 14 bases remained unmatched. Germline V CDR1 and CDR2: LNHDA, SQIVND (reference sequence). CDR3 coding DNA: TGTGCCACTTACCCTGGACAGGGGGCGCGCGGCACCGGGGAGCTGTTTTTT. Amino acid sequence: CATYPGQGARGTGELFF.

This clonotype occurred many times. This chain uses TRBV20-1 with TRBJ2-3; 15 bases match TRBD2. The CDR3 extends over 18 amino acids. Germline trimming cut 6 bases from V and 0 bases from J; bases unmatched to any gene: 10. From germline, CDR1 is DFQATT and CDR2 SNEGSKA (reference sequence). The CDR3 reads CSAGKGLAGGPSTDTQYF. CDR3 coding DNA: TGCAGTGCCGGCAAGGGACTAGCGGGAGGCCCGAGCACAGATACGCAGTATTTT.

This clonotype was seen repeatedly, ten times or more. The chain combines TRBV10-3 with TRBJ2-3, with 12 nucleotides matching TRBD2. The germline CDR1 and CDR2 sequences are ENHRY and SYGVKD. V gave up 5 bases and J gave up 5 bases; unmatched junction bases: 8. The CDR3 has 16 residues. The CDR3 coding sequence is TGTGCCATCAGTTCCCAGACTAGCGGGAGTAGAGATACGCAGTATTTT. Translation gives CAISSQTSGSRDTQYF.

This clonotype has ten or more counts. The rearrangement joins TRBV6-1 to TRBJ1-1; perhaps TRBD1 as D (5 bases). Germline V gene sequence: CDR1 MNHNS, CDR2 SASEGT. With 6 bases removed from V and 0 bases from J, the gap between germline ends came to 8 bases. CDR3 length equals 13 residues. The CDR3 nucleotides are TGTGCCAGCAGCCGGGGCATGAACACTGAAGCTTTCTTT. Translation: CASSRGMNTEAFF.

This clonotype was recorded many times. V gene TRBV18 combines with J gene TRBJ2-1; 10 positions agree with TRBD1. The trim removed 3 bases at V and 7 bases at J, leaving 6 bases unmatched. CDR1 KGHSH and CDR2 LQKENI come from the germline V gene. The CDR3 has 15 residues. The CDR3 nucleotides read TGTGCCAGCTCACCCCAGACAGGGGGCGGGAATGAGCAGTTCTTC. It encodes CASSPQTGGGNEQFF.

This clonotype showed up many times. V usage is TRBV3-1 and J usage is TRBJ1-1; D remains ambiguous. Germline loops: CDR1 LGHDT, CDR2 YNNKEL (reference sequence). CDR3 length: 13 residues. Trimming pared 2 bases from V and 11 bases from J, leaving 15 bases between. The CDR3 coding sequence is TGTGCCAGCAGCCAAATTGATGGAGGGCTGGCTTTCTTT. As protein: CASSQIDGGLAFF.

The sample holds many counts of this clonotype. The chain links TRBV28 to TRBJ2-3; 8 bases match TRBD2. CDR3 length equals 15 residues. CDR1 and CDR2 (germline): MDHEN, SYDVKM. J lost 4 bases, V lost 3 bases, and 6 bases had no gene match. The CDR3 is CASSLGGGLADTQYF. DNA of the CDR3: TGTGCCAGCAGTTTGGGGGGGGGACTAGCAGATACGCAGTATTTT.

The V and J genes are TRBV5-1 and TRBJ2-7, with 14 nucleotides matching TRBD2. CDR3 length: 15 residues. J was trimmed by 3 bases and V by 4 bases; bases with no gene match: 3. Germline lookup yields CDR1 SGHRS and CDR2 YFSETQ. This CDR3 is CASSRGTSGSYEQYF. In DNA form, the CDR3 reads TGCGCCAGCAGCCGCGGGACTAGCGGGAGCTACGAGCAGTACTTC.

The chain employs TRBV28 and TRBJ2-1; 7 positions match TRBD1. Germline V gene lookup returns CDR1 MDHEN and CDR2 SYDVKM. V dropped 6 bases and J dropped 8; count of bases not matched to a gene: 13. The length of the CDR3 is 15 residues. CDR3 DNA: TGTGCCAGCAGAATAAGAGTAGGGGGCTGGGATGAGCAGTTCTTC. It is translated as CASRIRVGGWDEQFF.

This clonotype has ten or more counts. The chain uses TRBV20-1 and TRBJ1-5; TRBD1 might be the D (5 bases). The CDR3 spans 16 residues. Germline CDR1 is DFQATT and CDR2 is SNEGSKA (reference sequence). V lost 1 base and J lost 7, with 20 bases in between. The CDR3 nucleotides read TGCAGTGCTAGAGGCGGGGGTCGGTTTGGTGGGCAGCCCCAGCATTTT. Translation: CSARGGGRFGGQPQHF.

This clonotype was recorded many times. The DNA for the CDR3 is TGTGCCAGCAGCCTTCGGACTAGCTCCGAGCAGTACTTC. Translated, it gives CASSLRTSSEQYF. The rearrangement uses TRBV11-3 and TRBJ2-7; 8 bases are shared with TRBD2. CDR3 length: 13 amino acids. Germline-derived CDR1 and CDR2 are SGHNT and YENEEA. The V gene end was trimmed by 5 bases and the J gene end by 6 bases; junction bases not matched to a gene: 6.

V usage is TRBV9 and J usage is TRBJ2-3; 9 bases are shared with TRBD1. CDR1 SGDLS and CDR2 YYNGEE come from the germline V gene. The CDR3 length is 16 residues. The junction had 6 bases not matched to a gene; V was cut back by 3 bases and J by 1 base. The chain's CDR3 is CASSAGQGKGTDTQYF. CDR3 in DNA: TGTGCCAGCAGCGCCGGACAGGGGAAGGGCACAGATACGCAGTATTTT.

This clonotype was picked up many times. The chain uses TRBV30 and TRBJ1-2, with D unresolved. V was clipped by 3 bases and J by 6 bases, with 8 bases between them. Per the germline V gene, CDR1 is GTSNPN and CDR2 is SVGIG (reference sequence). This CDR3 is 11 amino acids long. The CDR3 is CAWRGYDGYTF. CDR3 nucleotide sequence: TGTGCCTGGAGAGGGTACGATGGCTACACCTTC.

This clonotype was seen many times. This chain uses TRBV28 with TRBJ1-1; 9 nucleotides align to TRBD1. The CDR3 totals 19 residues. Germline V gene sequence: CDR1 MDHEN, CDR2 SYDVKM. The V segment lost 5 bases and the J segment 3 bases; nucleotides outside the gene matches: 19. CDR3 protein: CASSPRPNRGQGGYTEAFF. CDR3 nucleotide sequence: TGTGCCAGCAGTCCTCGCCCTAACAGGGGGCAAGGGGGGTACACTGAAGCTTTCTTT.

This chain joins TRBV7-2 and TRBJ1-5, with 11 bases identical to TRBD1. The CDR3 extends over 14 amino acids. Germline CDR1 reads SGHTA; CDR2 reads FQGNSA. J gave up 6 bases and V 4 bases, and 2 bases lay outside the gene matches. CDR3 bases: TGTGCCAGCAGCTCCGGGACAGGGGGTCAGCCCCAGCATTTT. Amino acid sequence: CASSSGTGGQPQHF.

This clonotype has at least ten counts. The chain recombines TRBV7-9 with TRBJ1-5; no clear D. The germline CDR1 and CDR2 sequences are SEHNR and FQNEAQ (reference sequence). CDR3 size: 14 residues. Trimming took off 4 bases at V and 2 bases at J, with 9 bases between the two ends. CDR3 bases: TGTGCCAGCAGCTGGGAGGGTGGCAATCAGCCCCAGCATTTT. The encoded protein is CASSWEGGNQPQHF. The complete variable domain, with remaining parts taken from reference TRBV7-9 and TRBJ1-5, reads DTGVSQNPRHKITKRGQNVTFRCDPISEHNRLYWYRQTLGQGPEFLTYFQNEAQLEKSRLLSDRFSAERPKGSFSTLEIQRTEQGDSAMYLCASSWEGGNQPQHFGDGTRLSIL.

This clonotype was observed many times. CDR3 nucleotide sequence: TGCGCCAGCAGCCAAGACGACGGGTACGAGCAGTACTTC. Its protein is CASSQDDGYEQYF. The rearrangement joins TRBV4-1 to TRBJ2-7; no definite D call. The V and J ends lost 0 bases and 4 bases respectively, with 7 bases between them. The CDR3 is made up of 13 amino acids. Germline CDR1 MGHRA, CDR2 YSYEKL.

The DNA for the CDR3 is TGTGCCAGCAGCTTACCCTCGCCGCGAGGCTACACCTTC. It yields the protein CASSLPSPRGYTF. The chain carries TRBV7-2 and TRBJ1-2, with D uncertain. Germline assignment: CDR1 SGHTA and CDR2 FQGNSA. V was clipped by 2 bases and J by 8 bases, with 12 bases between them. The CDR3 consists of 13 residues.

The V and J genes are TRBV18 and TRBJ2-7; D tentatively reads TRBD1 or TRBD2 (6 bases each). Between the trimmed V and J ends, which lost 5 bases and 0 bases, there was a span of 11 bases. This CDR3 spans 14 amino acids. Germline V CDR1 and CDR2: KGHSH, LQKENI. In DNA, the CDR3 is TGTGCCAGCTCAGGCGGGACAAACTCCTACGAGCAGTACTTC. This encodes CASSGGTNSYEQYF.

This clonotype was observed a few times. The chain is built from TRBV19 and TRBJ1-5; D gene uncertain. V dropped 3 bases and J dropped 6 bases, with 9 bases sitting between them. The germline V gene encodes CDR1 LNHDA and CDR2 SQIVND (reference sequence). The CDR3 runs 13 residues. The CDR3 DNA reads TGTGCCAGTAGTATTGACCGGCGTCAGCCCCAGCATTTT. Translating it yields CASSIDRRQPQHF.

J is TRBJ2-1 and V is TRBV29-1; no reliable D call. Germline V gene sequence: CDR1 SQVTM, CDR2 ANQGSEA. Trimming stripped 6 bases from V and 8 bases from J, with 23 bases between. This CDR3 is built from 15 residues. CDR3 in DNA: TGCAGCGTCGAATCGACCGGTGCCCTCGGGTATGAGCAGTTCTTC. The encoded protein is CSVESTGALGYEQFF.

The J gene is TRBJ2-6, the V gene TRBV12-3 or TRBV12-4; 9 bases are shared with TRBD1. Germline trimming cut 4 bases from V and 3 bases from J; bases unmatched to any gene: 4. This CDR3 comprises 16 residues. CDR3 amino acids: CASSWGTGSGANVLTF. CDR3 bases: TGTGCCAGCAGTTGGGGGACAGGGAGTGGGGCCAACGTCCTGACTTTC.

The chain uses TRBV6-1 and TRBJ2-7; a possible D gene is TRBD1 (6 bases). The CDR3 consists of 13 residues. With 7 bases removed from V and 6 bases from J, the gap between germline ends came to 16 bases. Germline V gene sequence: CDR1 MNHNS, CDR2 SASEGT. This CDR3 reads CASTRDMVSEQYF. CDR3 DNA: TGTGCCAGCACCCGGGACATGGTCTCCGAGCAGTACTTC.

The chain is built from TRBV12-3 or TRBV12-4 and TRBJ1-3, with D possibly being TRBD1 (6 bases). CDR3 length equals 14 residues. V was trimmed by 4 bases and J by 4 bases, leaving 11 bases between them. The CDR3 protein is CASSSRDTGNTIYF. The CDR3 region has the DNA TGTGCCAGCAGTTCCCGGGACACCGGAAACACCATATATTTT.

This clonotype has at least ten counts. This chain links TRBV6-1 with TRBJ2-7; a weak D match, TRBD1 (6 bases). V shed 7 bases and J shed 5 bases, with 18 bases lying between them. CDR1 and CDR2 (germline): MNHNS, SASEGT. The CDR3 totals 14 residues. The CDR3 loop reads CASTEGARGHEQYF. The CDR3 DNA reads TGTGCCAGCACCGAAGGGGCCAGGGGCCACGAGCAGTACTTC.